This T cell receptor (beta chain) came from a study of T cell responses to AZD1222 COVID-19 vaccine. Study-level findings and limits: The donor cohort was predominantly white British with a female majority, and clonal diversity may have been underestimated. Spike-specific TCR breadth and depth went up after people got two AZD1222 doses. Close to half of spike-specific TCRs reportedly recognize unmutated variant regions. The study sampled repertoires only after the peak T cell response.

A word on this clone: Antigen: not known.

TCRdb's table, derived via immunoSEQ multiplex PCR, lists solely in-frame clones and lacks some. The sample includes some 130,000 clones, roughly 91% of them seen just once. The sequenced sample was peripheral blood, obtained 28 days after the second AZD1222 dose. The sequence derives from an adult who received the AZD1222 COVID-19 vaccine.

Here the CDR3 reads CASSYSTMVEGLFAFF. The CDR3 DNA follows: TGTGCCAGCAGTTACTCGACCATGGTGGAGGGCCTTTTCGCTTTCTTT. The chain uses TRBV6-5 and TRBJ1-1; D is unclear. V lost 0 bases, J lost 11 bases, and 22 bases lay in between. The CDR3 has 16 amino acids. CDR1 and CDR2 from the germline V gene are MNHEY and SVGAGI.